Listed below are T cell receptor beta chains from one sample, sequenced in a study of cytomegalovirus exposure and HLA in healthy donors. The method was immunoSEQ multiplex PCR; TCRdb's version includes in-frame clones alone and lacks a portion of them. In the table there are 90,000 to 120,000 clones, around 10% of which are singletons. What was sequenced was PBMCs. The source is a man between 40 and 49 years old in good health and CMV-seropositive. The CDR3 runs from the conserved cysteine through the conserved F or W. A D gene is named only where the DNA matches it firmly. Size is omitted from some rows. Given values are once, few, many or a class for expanded clones.

D: .
V: TRBV9
J: TRBJ2-3
size: .
CDR3: CASSPYGGSTDTQYF
DNA: TGTGCCAGCAGCCCCTACGGGGGAAGCACAGATACGCAGTATTTT

D: .
V: TRBV6-6
J: TRBJ1-1
size: .
CDR3: CASRSELNTEAFF
DNA: TGTGCCAGCAGATCCGAGTTGAACACTGAAGCTTTCTTT

D: TRBD1
V: TRBV7-9
J: TRBJ2-6
size: .
CDR3: CASSSQTGGSSGANVLTF
DNA: TGTGCCAGCAGCTCTCAAACAGGGGGCTCCTCTGGGGCCAACGTCCTGACTTTC

D: TRBD2
V: TRBV7-8
J: TRBJ2-7
size: .
CDR3: CASSLAGGPYEQYF
DNA: TGTGCCAGCAGCTTAGCGGGAGGGCCCTACGAGCAGTACTTC

D: TRBD1
V: TRBV6-4
J: TRBJ2-7
size: .
CDR3: CASSDGQGYEQYF
DNA: TGTGCCAGCAGCGATGGACAGGGCTACGAGCAGTACTTC

D: .
V: TRBV6-6
J: TRBJ2-7
size: few
CDR3: CASSYSKVRISGEQYF
DNA: TGTGCCAGCAGTTACTCGAAAGTCCGGATTAGCGGCGAGCAGTACTTC

D: TRBD1
V: TRBV11-3
J: TRBJ2-3
size: .
CDR3: CASSIGQGFTDTQYF
DNA: TGTGCCAGCAGCATCGGACAGGGATTCACAGATACGCAGTATTTT

D: .
V: TRBV28
J: TRBJ1-2
size: .
CDR3: CASNFRGPSGGYTF
DNA: TGTGCCAGCAACTTCAGGGGCCCAAGTGGTGGCTACACCTTC

D: TRBD1
V: TRBV6-5
J: TRBJ2-2
size: .
CDR3: CASSFGQGELFF
DNA: TGTGCCAGCAGTTTCGGACAGGGGGAACTGTTTTTT

D: TRBD1
V: TRBV5-1
J: TRBJ2-2
size: .
CDR3: CASSGQEFTGELFF
DNA: TGCGCCAGTTCGGGACAGGAGTTCACCGGGGAGCTGTTTTTT

D: .
V: TRBV4-2
J: TRBJ1-5
size: few
CDR3: CASSQEQYRGLNQPQHF
DNA: TGTGCCAGCAGCCAAGAGCAGTATAGGGGCCTAAATCAGCCCCAGCATTTT

D: .
V: TRBV27
J: TRBJ2-3
size: few
CDR3: CASSGGTFPDTQYF
DNA: TGTGCCAGCAGTGGAGGGACTTTCCCAGATACGCAGTATTTT

D: .
V: TRBV11-2
J: TRBJ2-6
size: .
CDR3: CASSGQAGWTGANVLTF
DNA: TGTGCCAGCAGCGGGCAGGCAGGGTGGACTGGGGCCAACGTCCTGACTTTC

D: TRBD1
V: TRBV29-1
J: TRBJ2-6
size: .
CDR3: CSVVRQGAGGANVLTF
DNA: TGCAGCGTGGTTCGACAGGGGGCAGGTGGGGCCAACGTCCTGACTTTC

D: .
V: TRBV4-2
J: TRBJ2-1
size: few
CDR3: CASSLPLAGSSYNEQFF
DNA: TGTGCCAGCAGCCTCCCCTTGGCGGGAAGCTCCTACAATGAGCAGTTCTTC

D: .
V: TRBV9
J: TRBJ2-3
size: .
CDR3: CASSEGLPQTDTQYF
DNA: TGTGCCAGCAGCGAGGGACTCCCACAAACAGATACGCAGTATTTT

D: .
V: TRBV6-6
J: TRBJ2-7
size: few
CDR3: CASSYRGSDEQYF
DNA: TGTGCCAGCAGTTATAGAGGGAGCGACGAGCAGTACTTC

D: .
V: TRBV5-1
J: TRBJ1-2
size: .
CDR3: CASSPGHATNYGYTF
DNA: TGCGCCAGCAGCCCGGGACACGCAACTAACTATGGCTACACCTTC

D: TRBD1
V: TRBV7-2
J: TRBJ2-5
size: .
CDR3: CASRPRTGKEETQYF
DNA: TGTGCCAGCAGACCGAGGACAGGTAAAGAAGAGACCCAGTACTTC

D: TRBD2
V: TRBV5-1
J: TRBJ2-2
size: few
CDR3: CASSLIAGVSNTGELFF
DNA: TGCGCCAGCAGCTTGATTGCGGGAGTCTCGAACACCGGGGAGCTGTTTTTT

D: .
V: TRBV20-1
J: TRBJ2-7
size: .
CDR3: CSARTGYEQYF
DNA: TGCAGTGCTAGGACAGGCTACGAGCAGTACTTC

D: .
V: TRBV5-4
J: TRBJ1-1
size: .
CDR3: CASSLHGDTEAFF
DNA: TGTGCCAGCAGCTTGCACGGGGACACTGAAGCTTTCTTT

D: .
V: TRBV11-2
J: TRBJ1-1
size: .
CDR3: CASSLGLGPAEAFF
DNA: TGTGCCAGCAGCTTAGGTTTGGGGCCCGCCGAGGCTTTCTTT

D: TRBD2
V: TRBV28
J: TRBJ2-7
size: few
CDR3: CASSSIAGGHEQYF
DNA: TGTGCCAGCAGTTCCATAGCGGGAGGCCACGAGCAGTACTTC

D: .
V: TRBV10-1
J: TRBJ2-4
size: .
CDR3: CASSENIAKNIQYF
DNA: TGCGCCAGCAGTGAAAATATAGCCAAAAACATTCAGTACTTC

D: TRBD2
V: TRBV11-1
J: TRBJ2-1
size: .
CDR3: CASSTSLAGAGYNEQFF
DNA: TGTGCCAGCAGCACCTCACTAGCGGGAGCAGGGTACAATGAGCAGTTCTTC

D: TRBD2
V: TRBV4-2
J: TRBJ2-5
size: few
CDR3: CASSDREERGETQYF
DNA: TGTGCCAGCAGTGACCGGGAGGAGAGAGGAGAGACCCAGTACTTC

D: .
V: TRBV6-6
J: TRBJ1-6
size: .
CDR3: CATQGLLNSPLHF
DNA: TGTGCCACCCAGGGGCTGCTAAATTCACCCCTCCACTTT

D: TRBD1
V: TRBV11-2
J: TRBJ2-7
size: .
CDR3: CASSPGTGGRWYF
DNA: TGTGCCAGCAGCCCCGGGACAGGGGGTAGGTGGTACTTC

D: TRBD2
V: TRBV27
J: TRBJ2-3
size: .
CDR3: CAGSLGGDTDTQYF
DNA: TGTGCCGGCAGTTTGGGGGGGGACACAGATACGCAGTATTTT

D: .
V: TRBV27
J: TRBJ2-1
size: .
CDR3: CASSSLLVGEQFF
DNA: TGTGCCAGCAGTTCTTTACTAGTTGGTGAGCAGTTCTTC

D: .
V: TRBV2
J: TRBJ1-2
size: .
CDR3: CASSPGLYRVGGYTF
DNA: TGTGCCAGCAGTCCCGGACTGTACCGGGTCGGTGGCTACACCTTC

D: TRBD1
V: TRBV6-5
J: TRBJ1-2
size: .
CDR3: CASSYSTGVDGYTF
DNA: TGTGCCAGCAGTTACTCGACAGGGGTGGACGGCTACACCTTC

D: .
V: TRBV7-9
J: TRBJ1-2
size: .
CDR3: CASSLEFEVYGYTF
DNA: TGTGCCAGCAGCTTAGAGTTTGAGGTCTATGGCTACACCTTC

D: .
V: TRBV18
J: TRBJ1-3
size: few
CDR3: CASSPSIRSSGNTIYF
DNA: TGTGCCAGCTCACCATCCATCAGAAGCTCTGGAAACACCATATATTTT

D: TRBD2
V: TRBV7-7
J: TRBJ2-1
size: .
CDR3: CASSLGSGSNNEQFF
DNA: TGTGCTAGCAGCTTAGGGAGCGGGAGCAACAATGAGCAGTTCTTC

D: .
V: TRBV27
J: TRBJ2-7
size: .
CDR3: CASSSGPGGHEQYF
DNA: TGTGCCAGCAGTTCGGGACCCGGGGGGCACGAGCAGTACTTC

D: .
V: TRBV6-1
J: TRBJ2-7
size: few
CDR3: CASKFVGEQYF
DNA: TGTGCCAGCAAGTTTGTCGGCGAGCAGTACTTC

D: TRBD2
V: TRBV29-1
J: TRBJ2-3
size: few
CDR3: CSGSSGTTDTQYF
DNA: TGCAGTGGATCAAGCGGGACGACAGATACGCAGTATTTT

D: .
V: TRBV5-1
J: TRBJ1-1
size: few
CDR3: CASSLEGLGRANTEAFF
DNA: TGCGCCAGCAGCTTGGAAGGGTTAGGCAGGGCGAACACTGAAGCTTTCTTT

D: TRBD1
V: TRBV5-8
J: TRBJ2-7
size: few
CDR3: CASSVGQRPYEQYF
DNA: TGTGCCAGCAGCGTGGGACAGAGACCTTACGAGCAGTACTTC

D: TRBD2
V: TRBV5-1
J: TRBJ2-2
size: few
CDR3: CASSLASGTTTPGELFF
DNA: TGCGCCAGCAGCTTGGCTAGCGGGACTACGACCCCCGGGGAGCTGTTTTTT

D: TRBD1
V: TRBV7-2
J: TRBJ2-4
size: .
CDR3: CASSLVAGGTKNIQYF
DNA: TGTGCCAGCAGCTTAGTGGCAGGGGGCACCAAAAACATTCAGTACTTC

D: TRBD1
V: TRBV29-1
J: TRBJ1-1
size: .
CDR3: CSVEDRGINTEAFF
DNA: TGCAGCGTTGAAGACAGGGGGATTAACACTGAAGCTTTCTTT

D: .
V: TRBV18
J: TRBJ2-1
size: .
CDR3: CASSPPGVSSYNEQFF
DNA: TGTGCCAGCTCCCCCCCCGGGGTCAGCTCCTACAATGAGCAGTTCTTC